The 10 T cell receptor beta chains below were found in one sample sequenced in a study of T cell repertoires in cytomegalovirus infection. Via MiXCR, TCRdb re-called the reads, giving one row per CDR3 protein. The table records 150,000 to 200,000 distinct CDR3 sequences, over 25% of them present only once. Sequenced sample: PBMCs. These receptor sequences come from a human donor in good health (CMV status not recorded). Some clones in this sample may be carry-over from other donors' samples.

The chain is built from TRBV6-6 and TRBJ1-6; no clear D. CDR3 length equals 13 residues. V was clipped by 6 bases and J by 6 bases, with 9 bases between them. The germline gives CDR1 MNHNY, CDR2 SVGAGI (reference sequence). CDR3 region: CASSSDLNSPLHF. The CDR3, as DNA: TGTGCCAGCAGCTCAGACCTTAATTCACCCCTCCACTTT.

The sample holds a few counts of this clonotype. The chain couples TRBV29-1 to TRBJ1-2, with TRBD1 as a possible D gene (5 bases). The CDR3 has 12 amino acids. Germline-derived CDR1 and CDR2 are SQVTM and ANQGSEA. With 7 bases removed from V and 4 bases from J, the gap between germline ends came to 13 bases. The CDR3 DNA reads TGCAGCGGGGGCGGGGAATTCTATGGCTACACCTTC. It codes for CSGGGEFYGYTF. The full variable domain, in which reference TRBV29-1 and TRBJ1-2 provide the parts outside the CDR3, is SAVISQKPSRDICQRGTSLTIQCQVDSQVTMMFWYRQQPGQSLTLIATANQGSEATYESGFVIDKFPISRPNLTFSTLTVSNMSPEDSSIYLCSGGGEFYGYTFGSGTRLTVV.

This clonotype was observed a handful of times. This chain connects TRBV20-1 to TRBJ1-4; D unclear. This CDR3 has 14 amino acids. V dropped 6 bases and J dropped 0 bases, with 11 bases sitting between them. Germline CDR1 is DFQATT and CDR2 is SNEGSKA (reference sequence). The CDR3 region is CSASQAATNEKLFF. The CDR3 region has the DNA TGCAGTGCGTCCCAGGCTGCAACTAATGAAAAACTGTTTTTT.

V and J are TRBV7-2 and TRBJ2-5, with D perhaps TRBD2 (6 bases). This CDR3 spans 15 amino acids. Trimming took 5 bases from V and 0 from J, leaving 13 bases between them. Germline CDR1 SGHTA, CDR2 FQGNSA. CDR3 in DNA: TGTGCCAGCAGCAGCGCCGGGACTCACCAAGAGACCCAGTACTTC. As protein: CASSSAGTHQETQYF.

This clonotype was counted many times. The chain recombines TRBV19 with TRBJ2-1; 13 bases are a match to TRBD2. The junction had 5 bases not matched to a gene; V was cut back by 5 bases and J by 4 bases. Germline lookup yields CDR1 LNHDA and CDR2 SQIVND (reference sequence). This CDR3 region has 16 residues. Here the CDR3 reads CASSPRTSGGYNEQFF. CDR3 DNA: TGTGCCAGTAGTCCAAGGACTAGCGGGGGATACAATGAGCAGTTCTTC. Looking up the rest from reference TRBV19 and TRBJ2-1 gives the full variable domain: DGGITQSPKYLFRKEGQNVTLSCEQNLNHDAMYWYRQDPGQGLRLIYYSQIVNDFQKGDIAEGYSVSREKKESFPLTVTSAQKNPTAFYLCASSPRTSGGYNEQFFGPGTRLTVL.

The chain recombines TRBV7-4 with TRBJ2-3; D gene unclear. The germline V and J ends were trimmed by 11 bases and 5 bases, with 2 bases remaining between them. Germline V lookup: CDR1 SGHVT, CDR2 SQSDAQ. This CDR3 has 8 amino acids. The CDR3 sequence: CAGDTQYF. DNA of the CDR3: TGTGCCGGAGATACGCAGTATTTT.

The chain joins TRBV25-1 to TRBJ1-6, with 7 bases matching TRBD1. Looked up from germline, CDR1 is MGHDK and CDR2 is SYGVNS. CDR3 length: 13 residues. Trimming cost V 8 bases and J 10 bases; bases outside gene matches: 8. The DNA for the CDR3 is TGTGCCAGCTCCGACAGGGAACTCTCACCCCTCCACTTT. Translation: CASSDRELSPLHF.

The table lists this clonotype with many counts. The rearrangement joins TRBV4-2 to TRBJ2-2; D gene uncertain. The germline CDR1 and CDR2 sequences are LGHNA and YNFKEQ. The V gene lost 0 bases and the J gene lost 5 bases, with 7 bases spanning the gap. This CDR3 has 14 amino acids. CDR3 amino acids: CASSQERLTGELFF. For the CDR3, the DNA is TGTGCCAGCAGCCAAGAACGCCTAACCGGGGAGCTGTTTTTT.

This clonotype turned up a few times. The chain links TRBV5-1 to TRBJ1-1; 8 nucleotides align to TRBD1. The CDR3 loop spans 15 amino acids. CDR1 is SGHRS and CDR2 is YFSETQ in the germline V gene. Trimming at V came to 4 bases and at J to 1 base, leaving 6 bases not matched to a gene. The DNA of the CDR3 is TGCGCCAGCAGCATTACCGGGACAGGGAACACTGAAGCTTTCTTT. Protein: CASSITGTGNTEAFF.

This clonotype was observed a handful of times. V is TRBV25-1 and J is TRBJ2-5; no reliable D call. Germline V lookup: CDR1 MGHDK, CDR2 SYGVNS. The CDR3 has 14 amino acids. With 3 bases removed from V and 4 bases from J, the gap between germline ends came to 12 bases. CDR3 region: CASSEVQSRETQYF. The DNA of the CDR3 is TGTGCCAGCAGTGAGGTTCAGTCACGAGAGACCCAGTACTTC.